This T cell receptor (beta chain) derives from a study of PD-L1 blockade in urothelial cancer. Clones were sequenced by immunoSEQ multiplex PCR, and TCRdb holds only the in-frame ones, with some missing. The table has approximately 79,000 clones, around four fifths seen once. Germline V gene sequence: CDR1 LGHNA, CDR2 YNFKEQ. V dropped 4 bases and J dropped 1 base, with 7 bases sitting between them. The CDR3 has 14 residues. Indicated time point: pretreatment peripheral blood. The genes are TRBV4-2 and TRBJ2-2; D call uncertain. The sequence was collected from a man between 40 and 49 years old with urothelial cancer. The sequenced sample was PBMCs, obtained around atezolizumab (anti-PD-L1) treatment. CDR3 residues: CASSPRLNTGELFF. The CDR3 DNA reads as TGTGCCAGCAGCCCTCGACTGAACACCGGGGAGCTGTTTTTT.